The entry below gives a single T cell receptor beta chain sequence along with its context. This clonotype was picked up a small number of times. Its antigen is still unknown. No quality values exist for individual bases; no much larger clone is one base distant. This sample was included in a study of spatial heterogeneity in lung cancer (dated by TCRdb to between 2019 and 2020). For the study in its entirety: Beta-chain transcripts were consistently detected in greater numbers than alpha-chain transcripts, which likely reflects a higher abundance of beta-chain transcripts. In the raw uncorrected reads, each unique combination of TCR and UMI appeared on average more than ten times. The study quantitatively compared TCR alpha and beta repertoires across multiple tumor regions, matched nontumor lung and blood in non-small cell lung cancer. TCR repertoire features were related to nonsynonymous mutation counts determined by whole-exome sequencing of tumor tissue. Both alpha and beta chains were TCR-sequenced in hundreds of tumor regions, approximately 64 matched nontumor lung samples and more than 50 PBMC samples obtained at surgery.

The library was made by 5' RACE. TCRdb names NextSeq 500 as the instrument used. To allow correction of PCR and sequencing errors, the TCR library protocol tagged every TCR cDNA molecule with a unique molecular identifier. Concerning the study's data processing: Decombinator tools were used for TCR identification, UMI-based error correction and CDR3 extraction. TCRs above a frequency of 2 per 1,000, corresponding to the top 1% of the tumor frequency distribution, were defined as expanded. Each repertoire was subsampled 100 times to 5,000 TCRs, after which Renyi diversity was computed with the R vegan package. CDR3 similarity networks were built from amino acid triplet string-kernel similarity, with CDR3s being connected when pairwise similarity was above 0.82. TCRdb ran its own pipeline on the public reads, namely fastp trimming at Q25 and MiXCR clone calling, and kept in-frame beta chains. For every CDR3 protein sequence, its rows merge into one entry that carries the most common genes and DNA. The V and J calls and clone size are TCRdb's, not the authors'. The sample profile shows 40,000 to 55,000 distinct CDR3 sequences; approximately 15% of them were found once. Jointly, the top ten make up about 60% of the sample.

What the study reported, not specific to this receptor: Additional single-cell paired TCR alpha and beta sequencing was considered necessary to confirm, at a functional level, the hypothesis that regional TCRs recognize regional mutations. Ubiquitous expanded tumor TCRs were detected in blood more often at tumor resection than at routine follow-up.

The label giving this sample's time point can be read as: sample taken at primary tumor resection. Donors were 72 patients with early-stage, untreated non-small cell lung cancer from the lung TRACERx cohort. For TCR sequencing, whole RNA was extracted from tumor and nontumor lung tissue, or from cryopreserved PBMC samples, and no cell sorting was done. A patient was chosen for TCR sequencing only when enough RNA was available from at least two tumor regions. The germline V gene yields MGHRA for CDR1 and YSYEKL for CDR2. From the cysteine up to the phenylalanine, the CDR3 has a length of 15 residues. Kept here is only the CDR3 DNA, which spans 45 bases and is read in frame from base 1. V is cut back by 6 bases and J by 5 bases, with 9 bases in the junction unmatched.

The clonotype comes from a male donor with early-stage non-small cell lung cancer. The chain employs TRBV4-1 and TRBJ2-1; 8 junctional bases match TRBD2. The sequences come from PBMCs, collected at surgery. CDR3 loop: CASRTPGTSHNEQFF. The sequenced DNA is TGCGCCAGCAGGACTCCCGGGACTAGTCACAATGAGCAGTTCTTC.